This T cell receptor beta chain came from a study of T cell responses to AZD1222 COVID-19 vaccine. About the research overall: Pooling covered second doses at about 4 or about 12 weeks. The study's findings and limits: White British donors predominated, females outnumbered males, and clonal diversity was possibly underestimated. Spike was spanned by vaccine-associated CD4 TCRs, which were dominant at 160-218 and 743-854.

From germline, CDR1 is SGHTA and CDR2 FQGNSA. This CDR3 spans 13 amino acids. The V and J ends lost 5 bases and 3 bases respectively, with 8 bases between them. Produced via immunoSEQ multiplex PCR; TCRdb's table is partial and in-frame only. Of 150,000 to 200,000 clones in the sample, around 93% were seen once. In the case of this clone: Its antigen is currently unknown.

The genes are TRBV7-2 and TRBJ2-1; possibly TRBD2 for D (5 bases). The sequenced sample was peripheral blood, obtained on day 0 of AZD1222 vaccination. This clonotype originated in an adult in good health. The CDR3 protein is CASSREFYNEQFF. As DNA, the CDR3 is TGTGCCAGCAGCAGGGAGTTCTACAATGAGCAGTTCTTC. The full variable domain, with the rest looked up from reference TRBV7-2 and TRBJ2-1, is GAGVSQSPSNKVTEKGKDVELRCDPISGHTALYWYRQSLGQGLEFLIYFQGNSAPDKSGLPSDRFSAERTGGSVSTLTIQRTQQEDSAVYLCASSREFYNEQFFGPGTRLTVL.